A selection of T cell receptor beta chains follows, all from one sample in a study of OX40 agonist ivuxolimab in advanced cancers. Produced via immunoSEQ multiplex PCR; TCRdb's table is partial and in-frame only. This table holds 70,000 or so clones, 70% to 90% found once. This sample comprised CD4+ or CD8+ T cells sorted from blood, obtained in a trial of the OX40 agonist ivuxolimab. The receptors originated from an adult with an advanced solid tumor such as melanoma, head and neck, liver or kidney cancer. CDR3s include the opening cysteine and the closing phenylalanine or tryptophan. Fields, in order: clone size, J gene, D gene, V gene, CDR3 DNA, CDR3 protein. D genes are given only for firm matches. Some rows have no size entry. The others give once, few or many, or a class for an expanded clone.

. TRBJ1-1 . TRBV6-5 TGTGCCAGCAGTTACACCCGAGGTGGGGGAAACACTGAAGCTTTCTTT CASSYTRGGGNTEAFF
. TRBJ2-2 TRBD1 TRBV19 TGTGCCCTAGGGGGCGGGACAGGGCGGACCGGGGAGCTGTTTTTT CALGGGTGRTGELFF
. TRBJ2-6 . TRBV4-1 TGCGCCAGCAGCCAAGATCCAGGGGTAGGCTCTGGGGCCAACGTCCTGACTTTC CASSQDPGVGSGANVLTF
. TRBJ2-2 . TRBV5-4 TGTGCCAGCAGCTTAGGCCCCGGGGAGCTGTTTTTT CASSLGPGELFF
. TRBJ2-7 . TRBV7-8 TGTGCCAGCAGCTTAGTAGGTTCAGTTATAACCTACGAGCAGTACTTC CASSLVGSVITYEQYF
. TRBJ2-1 . TRBV15 TGTGCCACCAGCAGAGGCTCCCCCTACAGGGAGGACAATGAGCAGTTCTTC CATSRGSPYREDNEQFF
. TRBJ1-1 . TRBV10-2 TGCGCCAGCAGTGAGCTAGCAGGGAAGGCCGAAGCTTTCTTT CASSELAGKAEAFF
. TRBJ2-7 . TRBV7-8 TGTGCCAGCAGCTTGCCTCCTCAGGGAAGCGGTGAGCAGTACTTC CASSLPPQGSGEQYF
. TRBJ2-3 TRBD2 TRBV5-6 TGTGCCAGCAGCTTGGTTGTAGCGGGTGACCCAGATACGCAGTATTTT CASSLVVAGDPDTQYF
. TRBJ2-5 TRBD1 TRBV9 TGTGCCAGCAGAGCCACAGGGGGAGAGACCCAGTACTTC CASRATGGETQYF
. TRBJ1-1 . TRBV28 TGTGCCAGCAGTTGGCAGGGTAAGGGTACTGAAGCTTTCTTT CASSWQGKGTEAFF
. TRBJ2-7 TRBD1 TRBV14 TGTGCCAGCAGCCATACTGCTCCGGGACAGGGAGAGCAGTACTTC CASSHTAPGQGEQYF
. TRBJ2-7 TRBD2 TRBV10-3 TGTGCCATCAGTGGGGTAGCGGGGGCCCCCTCCTACGAGCAGTACTTC CAISGVAGAPSYEQYF
. TRBJ2-2 . TRBV6-6 TGTGCCAGCAGGGACGACACGGGGCCAACCGGGGAGCTGTTTTTT CASRDDTGPTGELFF
. TRBJ2-3 . TRBV5-6 TGTGCCAGCAGCCCGGGGGGCCCAGGGACGCAGTATTTT CASSPGGPGTQYF
. TRBJ2-5 . TRBV15 TGTGCCACCAGCAGGGCTCCCGAAGAGACCCAGTACTTC CATSRAPEETQYF
. TRBJ1-5 . TRBV29-1 TGCAGCGTTGCAGGGAGCAATCAGCCCCAGCATTTT CSVAGSNQPQHF
once TRBJ1-1 TRBD1 TRBV6-6 TGTGCCAGCAGTTACTCGACAGGGGGCCCCAACACTGAAGCTTTCTTT CASSYSTGGPNTEAFF
. TRBJ1-5 TRBD1 TRBV10-3 TGTGCCATCAGTGAAGGACAGGGGAACAATCAGCCCCAGCATTTT CAISEGQGNNQPQHF
. TRBJ1-1 TRBD1 TRBV6-5 TGTGCCACCCCCCGACAGGGACCCACTGAAGCTTTCTTT CATPRQGPTEAFF
. TRBJ1-4 . TRBV7-2 TGTGCCAGCAGCTTAAGGGGGGGAGGTGAAAAACTGTTTTTT CASSLRGGGEKLFF
. TRBJ1-4 . TRBV6-1 TGTGCCAGCAACCCGAGCGGGGGCTCTAATGAAAAACTGTTTTTT CASNPSGGSNEKLFF
. TRBJ1-1 TRBD1 TRBV7-2 TGTGCCAGCACCCACGACAGGGCTGAAGCTTTCTTT CASTHDRAEAFF
. TRBJ2-7 . TRBV29-1 TGCAGCGGGGTAGGGGGGGCCTACGAGCAGTACTTC CSGVGGAYEQYF
. TRBJ1-1 . TRBV27 TGTGCCAGCAGCCCCTGGACCCTCAACACTGAAGCTTTCTTT CASSPWTLNTEAFF
. TRBJ2-7 . TRBV11-1 TGTGCCAGCAGCCAACGACGGGCTTTAGGGGCCGAGCAGTACTTC CASSQRRALGAEQYF
once TRBJ2-3 . TRBV9 TGTGCCAGCAGCGTAGGGCAGGGACACACAGATACGCAGTATTTT CASSVGQGHTDTQYF
. TRBJ1-1 TRBD1 TRBV7-6 TGTGCCAGCAGCTTAGGTAACGACAGGGTGAAGGACACTGAAGCTTTCTTT CASSLGNDRVKDTEAFF
. TRBJ2-3 TRBD2 TRBV5-4 TGTGCCAGCAGCGCGGGGGGGGATAGCACAGATACGCAGTATTTT CASSAGGDSTDTQYF
. TRBJ1-1 . TRBV4-2 TGTGCCAGCAGCCAAGATCGGGCAGGCTTAGGGGCATCCGCTGAAGCTTTCTTT CASSQDRAGLGASAEAFF
. TRBJ1-4 . TRBV6-5 TGTGCCAGCAGTTACGACAGACTCGAAAAACTGTTTTTT CASSYDRLEKLFF
. TRBJ2-3 . TRBV4-1 TGCGCCAGCAGCCAAGATATGGAGGGGACTAGCACAGATACGCAGTATTTT CASSQDMEGTSTDTQYF
. TRBJ2-4 . TRBV6-5 TGTGCCACCAGTACGGGTAAGAGGTACATTCAGTACTTC CATSTGKRYIQYF
. TRBJ2-7 . TRBV6-7 TGTGCCAGCAGTTACTCGATCAGTCCTCCCGGCCCATACGAGCAGTACTTC CASSYSISPPGPYEQYF
. TRBJ2-2 . TRBV9 TGTGCCAGCAGCGTTTTCACCGGGGAGCTGTTTTTT CASSVFTGELFF
once TRBJ2-1 TRBD2 TRBV10-1 TGCGCCAGCAGTGAGGGACTAGCGGTTGGTGATGAGCAGTTCTTC CASSEGLAVGDEQFF
. TRBJ1-1 TRBD1 TRBV5-1 TGCGCCAGCAGCTTTATCGATACAGGGGTGACTGAAGCTTTCTTT CASSFIDTGVTEAFF
. TRBJ2-1 TRBD2 TRBV7-2 TGTGCCAGCAGCTACCCTAGCGGGGTGCGTGAGCAGTTCTTC CASSYPSGVREQFF
. TRBJ2-3 . TRBV5-1 TGCGCCAGCAGCTTCCAGACAGGGAGGGAGTCAGATACGCAGTATTTT CASSFQTGRESDTQYF
. TRBJ2-1 TRBD2 TRBV6-5 TGTGCCAGCAGCCTAGCGGGGGGCCGGAATGAGCAGTTCTTC CASSLAGGRNEQFF
. TRBJ2-7 . TRBV30 TGTGCCTGGAGTTCTGTCGTAGCGGCGACCTACGAGCAGTACTTC CAWSSVVAATYEQYF
few TRBJ1-5 . TRBV5-1 TGCGCCAGCAGCTTGGGCTATAGCAATCAGCCCCAGCATTTT CASSLGYSNQPQHF
. TRBJ2-7 . TRBV29-1 TGCAGCGTTGATGGGGGCTCGTCTCGAGTCGGCGAGCAGTACTTC CSVDGGSSRVGEQYF
. TRBJ1-1 . TRBV11-2 TGTGCCAGCAGCTTAGATGAGAGGACTGAAGCTTTCTTT CASSLDERTEAFF
. TRBJ2-5 . TRBV7-9 TGTGCCAGCAGCTGGGGGCGAGAGACCCAGTACTTC CASSWGRETQYF
few TRBJ2-5 TRBD1 TRBV5-1 TGCGCCAGCAGCTTGTTGGCGACAGGGAAAGAGACCCAGTACTTC CASSLLATGKETQYF